These T cell receptor beta chains were read from a single sample in a study of cytomegalovirus exposure and HLA in healthy donors. Clones were read by immunoSEQ multiplex PCR, and TCRdb kept only the in-frame ones, dropping some. In the table there are 150,000 or so clones, more than 65% of which are singletons. The material sequenced was PBMCs. The receptor set was obtained from a man aged 30-40 years in good health and CMV-seropositive. The CDR3 runs from the conserved cysteine through the conserved F or W. A D gene is named only where the DNA matches it firmly. Clone size is given for some rows only: seen once, a few or many times, or a class if the clone is expanded.

D gene: TRBD2
clone size: NA
J gene: TRBJ2-1
V gene: TRBV10-1
CDR3 protein: CASSEPGTSYNEQFF
CDR3 DNA: TGCGCCAGCAGTGAGCCCGGGACTAGCTATAATGAGCAGTTCTTC

D gene: NA
clone size: few
J gene: TRBJ2-3
V gene: TRBV18
CDR3 protein: CASSPRTAYDTQYF
CDR3 DNA: TGTGCCAGCTCACCACGGACAGCCTACGATACGCAGTATTTT

D gene: TRBD2
clone size: NA
J gene: TRBJ2-1
V gene: TRBV18
CDR3 protein: CASSPVPGTSGGTMNEQFF
CDR3 DNA: TGTGCCAGCTCACCGGTCCCCGGGACTAGCGGGGGGACGATGAATGAGCAGTTCTTC

D gene: TRBD2
clone size: once
J gene: TRBJ2-1
V gene: TRBV7-2
CDR3 protein: CASSRTSINEQFF
CDR3 DNA: TGTGCCAGCAGCCGGACTAGCATCAATGAGCAGTTCTTC

D gene: NA
clone size: NA
J gene: TRBJ2-7
V gene: TRBV7-2
CDR3 protein: CASSSTRVSRTYEQYF
CDR3 DNA: TGTGCCAGCAGCTCGACCCGGGTCTCCAGAACCTACGAGCAGTACTTC

D gene: NA
clone size: NA
J gene: TRBJ1-3
V gene: TRBV5-6
CDR3 protein: CASSSKPSSGNTIYF
CDR3 DNA: TGTGCCAGCAGTTCTAAGCCGAGCTCTGGAAACACCATATATTTT

D gene: NA
clone size: NA
J gene: TRBJ2-3
V gene: TRBV6-6
CDR3 protein: CASSYGWGETDTQYF
CDR3 DNA: TGTGCCAGCAGTTACGGGTGGGGGGAGACAGATACGCAGTATTTT

D gene: NA
clone size: few
J gene: TRBJ2-1
V gene: TRBV27
CDR3 protein: CASGQRRPEQFF
CDR3 DNA: TGTGCCAGCGGCCAACGGCGGCCTGAGCAGTTCTTC

D gene: TRBD1
clone size: NA
J gene: TRBJ1-2
V gene: TRBV5-4
CDR3 protein: CASSLGGQSNYGYTF
CDR3 DNA: TGTGCCAGCAGCTTGGGGGGACAGTCTAACTATGGCTACACCTTC

D gene: NA
clone size: few
J gene: TRBJ1-3
V gene: TRBV6-5
CDR3 protein: CASSWTPSGNTIYF
CDR3 DNA: TGTGCCAGCAGTTGGACTCCCTCAGGAAACACCATATATTTT

D gene: NA
clone size: NA
J gene: TRBJ1-2
V gene: TRBV5-4
CDR3 protein: CASSLTRGAQNGYTF
CDR3 DNA: TGTGCCAGCAGCCTGACGCGGGGGGCGCAGAATGGCTACACCTTC

D gene: TRBD2
clone size: NA
J gene: TRBJ2-1
V gene: TRBV5-6
CDR3 protein: CASSFGTSVSEQFF
CDR3 DNA: TGTGCCAGCAGCTTTGGGACTAGCGTGAGTGAGCAGTTCTTC

D gene: NA
clone size: NA
J gene: TRBJ1-1
V gene: TRBV15
CDR3 protein: CATSKNRNTEAFF
CDR3 DNA: TGTGCCACCAGCAAGAACAGGAACACTGAAGCTTTCTTT

D gene: NA
clone size: NA
J gene: TRBJ1-2
V gene: TRBV5-6
CDR3 protein: CASSGGYGYTF
CDR3 DNA: TGTGCCAGCAGCGGGGGGTATGGCTACACCTTC

D gene: TRBD1
clone size: few
J gene: TRBJ1-1
V gene: TRBV27
CDR3 protein: CASSLSRGHVVKNTEAFF
CDR3 DNA: TGTGCCAGCAGTTTAAGCAGGGGGCATGTGGTAAAGAACACTGAAGCTTTCTTT

D gene: NA
clone size: once
J gene: TRBJ2-7
V gene: TRBV4-1
CDR3 protein: CASSRREAYEQYF
CDR3 DNA: TGCGCCAGCAGCCGAAGGGAGGCATACGAGCAGTACTTC

D gene: NA
clone size: NA
J gene: TRBJ1-4
V gene: TRBV19
CDR3 protein: CASSGGWGANEKLFF
CDR3 DNA: TGTGCCAGTAGTGGAGGATGGGGTGCTAATGAAAAACTGTTTTTT

D gene: NA
clone size: NA
J gene: TRBJ1-1
V gene: TRBV5-4
CDR3 protein: CASKRSTNTEAFF
CDR3 DNA: TGTGCCAGCAAGCGCAGCACGAACACTGAAGCTTTCTTT

D gene: NA
clone size: once
J gene: TRBJ2-3
V gene: TRBV2
CDR3 protein: CASSKNTVRADTQYF
CDR3 DNA: TGTGCCAGCAGCAAGAACACCGTACGGGCAGATACGCAGTATTTT

D gene: NA
clone size: NA
J gene: TRBJ2-5
V gene: TRBV7-9
CDR3 protein: CASSLSVLVAQYF
CDR3 DNA: TGTGCCAGCAGCTTATCGGTCTTGGTGGCCCAGTACTTC

D gene: TRBD1
clone size: few
J gene: TRBJ2-7
V gene: TRBV7-9
CDR3 protein: CASRPGTGAEQYF
CDR3 DNA: TGTGCCAGCAGGCCCGGGACAGGGGCCGAGCAGTACTTC

D gene: NA
clone size: NA
J gene: TRBJ2-1
V gene: TRBV7-2
CDR3 protein: CASEGVLEQFF
CDR3 DNA: TGTGCCAGCGAAGGGGTACTTGAGCAGTTCTTC

D gene: TRBD2
clone size: NA
J gene: TRBJ2-2
V gene: TRBV9
CDR3 protein: CASRGGGTNTGELFF
CDR3 DNA: TGTGCCAGCAGGGGCGGGGGGACGAACACCGGGGAGCTGTTTTTT

D gene: NA
clone size: NA
J gene: TRBJ2-3
V gene: TRBV10-1
CDR3 protein: CASSESGRTDTQYF
CDR3 DNA: TGCGCCAGCAGTGAGTCGGGCCGGACAGATACGCAGTATTTT

D gene: TRBD1
clone size: NA
J gene: TRBJ2-7
V gene: TRBV4-3
CDR3 protein: CASSPGQGSYEQYF
CDR3 DNA: TGCGCCAGCAGCCCGGGACAGGGCTCCTACGAGCAGTACTTC

D gene: NA
clone size: NA
J gene: TRBJ2-5
V gene: TRBV28
CDR3 protein: CASSFGQIQETQYF
CDR3 DNA: TGTGCCAGCAGTTTCGGACAAATCCAAGAGACCCAGTACTTC

D gene: NA
clone size: once
J gene: TRBJ1-2
V gene: TRBV7-2
CDR3 protein: CASSARGPRGAGYTF
CDR3 DNA: TGTGCCAGCAGCGCTAGAGGCCCCCGGGGGGCTGGCTACACCTTC

D gene: TRBD1
clone size: once
J gene: TRBJ2-1
V gene: TRBV19
CDR3 protein: CASSIQTGGLSRYNGQFF
CDR3 DNA: TGTGCCAGTAGTATACAAACAGGGGGCCTGAGTAGGTACAATGGGCAGTTCTTC

D gene: TRBD1
clone size: NA
J gene: TRBJ1-1
V gene: TRBV6-6
CDR3 protein: CASSLRQGNTEAFF
CDR3 DNA: TGTGCCAGCAGTTTGAGACAGGGGAACACTGAAGCTTTCTTT

D gene: NA
clone size: NA
J gene: TRBJ2-2
V gene: TRBV28
CDR3 protein: CASSFIGETGELFF
CDR3 DNA: TGTGCCAGCAGTTTTATAGGAGAGACCGGGGAGCTGTTTTTT

D gene: TRBD2
clone size: NA
J gene: TRBJ2-5
V gene: TRBV7-9
CDR3 protein: CASSKGLTPTSLLIGTQYF
CDR3 DNA: TGTGCCAGCAGCAAGGGACTAACCCCAACTTCCCTCCTTATAGGGACCCAGTACTTC

D gene: NA
clone size: NA
J gene: TRBJ2-3
V gene: TRBV9
CDR3 protein: CASSVGVSGSDTQYF
CDR3 DNA: TGTGCCAGCAGCGTAGGGGTTAGCGGCTCAGATACGCAGTATTTT

D gene: NA
clone size: once
J gene: TRBJ1-5
V gene: TRBV7-8
CDR3 protein: CASSAFGGGLSNQPQHF
CDR3 DNA: TGTGCCAGCAGCGCCTTCGGGGGTGGGCTAAGCAATCAGCCCCAGCATTTT

D gene: NA
clone size: NA
J gene: TRBJ2-7
V gene: TRBV19
CDR3 protein: CASSISGHEQYF
CDR3 DNA: TGTGCCAGTAGTATAAGTGGTCACGAGCAGTACTTC

D gene: NA
clone size: NA
J gene: TRBJ2-7
V gene: TRBV6-1
CDR3 protein: CASSFPGYEQYF
CDR3 DNA: TGTGCCAGTTCTTTTCCGGGGTACGAGCAGTACTTC

D gene: NA
clone size: once
J gene: TRBJ1-1
V gene: TRBV6-5
CDR3 protein: CASSRRGGTEAFF
CDR3 DNA: TGTGCCAGCAGTAGGAGGGGCGGCACTGAAGCTTTCTTT

D gene: TRBD1
clone size: NA
J gene: TRBJ1-1
V gene: TRBV4-3
CDR3 protein: CASSQDRTGGLEAFF
CDR3 DNA: TGCGCCAGCAGCCAAGATAGGACAGGGGGCCTTGAAGCTTTCTTT

D gene: NA
clone size: NA
J gene: TRBJ1-6
V gene: TRBV5-1
CDR3 protein: CASRRRRAELDSPLHF
CDR3 DNA: TGCGCCAGCAGGCGCCGGAGGGCAGAATTGGATTCACCCCTCCACTTT

D gene: NA
clone size: NA
J gene: TRBJ2-3
V gene: TRBV6-4
CDR3 protein: CASSGQNGDTQYF
CDR3 DNA: TGTGCCAGCAGTGGACAGAATGGAGATACGCAGTATTTT

D gene: TRBD2
clone size: NA
J gene: TRBJ2-5
V gene: TRBV9
CDR3 protein: CASSGGSSSGGETQYF
CDR3 DNA: TGTGCCAGCAGCGGGGGGAGTTCTAGCGGGGGAGAGACCCAGTACTTC

D gene: NA
clone size: NA
J gene: TRBJ2-7
V gene: TRBV18
CDR3 protein: CASSPQGGYEQYF
CDR3 DNA: TGTGCCAGCTCACCACAAGGGGGCTACGAGCAGTACTTC

D gene: TRBD1
clone size: NA
J gene: TRBJ1-4
V gene: TRBV6-5
CDR3 protein: CASSYSGTGKEKLFF
CDR3 DNA: TGTGCCAGCAGTTACTCCGGGACAGGGAAAGAAAAACTGTTTTTT

D gene: TRBD1
clone size: NA
J gene: TRBJ2-1
V gene: TRBV4-1
CDR3 protein: CASSQVPGQGDEQFF
CDR3 DNA: TGCGCCAGCAGCCAGGTCCCGGGACAGGGGGATGAGCAGTTCTTC

D gene: NA
clone size: NA
J gene: TRBJ2-5
V gene: TRBV2
CDR3 protein: CASSKLDTSGETQYF
CDR3 DNA: TGTGCCAGCAGTAAACTGGACACCTCAGGGGAGACCCAGTACTTC

D gene: TRBD1
clone size: NA
J gene: TRBJ1-3
V gene: TRBV6-5
CDR3 protein: CASRPDRAGNTIYF
CDR3 DNA: TGTGCCAGCAGACCCGACAGGGCTGGAAACACCATATATTTT

D gene: TRBD1
clone size: once
J gene: TRBJ2-1
V gene: TRBV29-1
CDR3 protein: CSAEGQAKFF
CDR3 DNA: TGCAGCGCCGAGGGACAGGCAAAGTTCTTC

D gene: TRBD1
clone size: NA
J gene: TRBJ1-2
V gene: TRBV2
CDR3 protein: CASSGDRDYGYTF
CDR3 DNA: TGTGCCAGCAGTGGTGACAGGGACTATGGCTACACCTTC

D gene: TRBD1
clone size: NA
J gene: TRBJ1-2
V gene: TRBV10-3
CDR3 protein: CAIQDREDGYTF
CDR3 DNA: TGTGCCATCCAGGACAGGGAGGATGGCTACACCTTC

D gene: NA
clone size: NA
J gene: TRBJ2-1
V gene: TRBV27
CDR3 protein: CASSSTVVGYNEQFF
CDR3 DNA: TGTGCCAGCAGTTCGACAGTGGTTGGATACAATGAGCAGTTCTTC

D gene: NA
clone size: once
J gene: TRBJ1-2
V gene: TRBV9
CDR3 protein: CASSVGIGAYNYGYTF
CDR3 DNA: TGTGCCAGCAGCGTAGGAATAGGGGCATATAACTATGGCTACACCTTC

D gene: NA
clone size: NA
J gene: TRBJ2-5
V gene: TRBV5-8
CDR3 protein: CASSLGDKPNQETQYF
CDR3 DNA: TGTGCCAGCAGCTTGGGGGACAAGCCCAATCAAGAGACCCAGTACTTC

D gene: TRBD2
clone size: NA
J gene: TRBJ2-1
V gene: TRBV6-5
CDR3 protein: CASSASGSARNEQFF
CDR3 DNA: TGTGCCAGCAGTGCTAGCGGGAGCGCCAGGAATGAGCAGTTCTTC

D gene: NA
clone size: few
J gene: TRBJ1-5
V gene: TRBV9
CDR3 protein: CASSVSTGSNQPQHF
CDR3 DNA: TGTGCCAGCAGCGTTAGTACAGGTAGCAATCAGCCCCAGCATTTT

D gene: NA
clone size: NA
J gene: TRBJ2-7
V gene: TRBV2
CDR3 protein: CASSEQGLGYEQYF
CDR3 DNA: TGTGCCAGCAGTGAACAGGGTCTTGGCTACGAGCAGTACTTC

D gene: TRBD2
clone size: NA
J gene: TRBJ2-1
V gene: TRBV11-2
CDR3 protein: CASTGWRGGFDEQFF
CDR3 DNA: TGTGCCAGCACTGGCTGGCGGGGGGGCTTTGATGAGCAGTTCTTC

D gene: NA
clone size: NA
J gene: TRBJ2-7
V gene: TRBV2
CDR3 protein: CASSGSLWEQYF
CDR3 DNA: TGTGCCAGCAGCGGTAGCTTATGGGAGCAGTACTTC

D gene: TRBD2
clone size: NA
J gene: TRBJ2-1
V gene: TRBV4-2
CDR3 protein: CASSPGLAGGTSSYNEQFF
CDR3 DNA: TGTGCCAGCAGCCCAGGACTAGCGGGAGGTACCAGCTCCTACAATGAGCAGTTCTTC